This T cell receptor (beta chain) was identified during a study of patients and donors after allogeneic stem cell transplantation. In this sample, this clonotype turned up a few times. TCRdb ran MiXCR on the RT-PCR reads and lists one entry per CDR3 protein. Here the sample spans a few hundred thousand distinct CDR3 sequences, 38% being singletons. Germline assignment: CDR1 SNHLY and CDR2 FYNNEI. This CDR3 comprises 13 residues. The V and J ends lost 6 bases and 3 bases respectively, with 11 bases between them. This receptor was taken from a human donor who was either an allogeneic HSCT recipient or a stem cell or donor lymphocyte infusion donor (not recorded which). It is not recorded whose cells these are; they may come from a transplant donor. The sample was blood, either unsorted or a sorted T cell fraction (not recorded which). The J gene is TRBJ1-1, the V gene TRBV2; no firm D call. The CDR3 region has the DNA TGTGCCAGCAGCTACACATATGACACTGAAGCTTTCTTT. It encodes CASSYTYDTEAFF.